Listed below are T cell receptor beta chains from one sample, sequenced in a study of blood T cell repertoires in COVID-19. Clones were read by immunoSEQ multiplex PCR, and TCRdb kept only the in-frame ones, dropping some. The table has around 100,000 clones, 88% seen once. The specimen sequenced was peripheral blood. These TCRs come from a woman in her 70s who had recovered from COVID-19. Each CDR3 is given with its conserved first and last residue. A D gene is named only where the DNA matches it firmly. Some rows have no size entry. The others give once, few or many, or a class for an expanded clone.

J,V,D,size,DNA,CDR3
TRBJ1-2,TRBV7-2,NA,NA,TGTGCCAGCAGCTTAGGGTCAGGATCCCCTAACTATGGCTACACCTTC,CASSLGSGSPNYGYTF
TRBJ1-4,TRBV5-4,NA,NA,TGTGCCAGCAGCTTGAAAGTGCCAGGTGGTGGAAAACTGTTTTTT,CASSLKVPGGGKLFF
TRBJ1-5,TRBV28,NA,NA,TGTGCCAGCAGTTTGAGGCAGGGCCATCAGCCCCAGCATTTT,CASSLRQGHQPQHF
TRBJ2-7,TRBV7-6,TRBD2,NA,TGTGCCAGCAGCTTAGGGGGGGGGACGGTGATCTCCTACGAGCAGTACTTC,CASSLGGGTVISYEQYF
TRBJ2-7,TRBV7-8,TRBD2,NA,TGTGCCAGCAGCTTTGGACTAGCGGGGACGAACTACGAGCAGTACTTC,CASSFGLAGTNYEQYF
TRBJ2-7,TRBV27,TRBD1,NA,TGTGCCACCAGGGACAGGGGGAAGGACTACGAGCAGTACTTC,CATRDRGKDYEQYF
TRBJ2-7,TRBV4-1,TRBD2,few,TGCGCCAGCAGCCTCGGTTATAGCGGGAGTAACGAGCAGTACTTC,CASSLGYSGSNEQYF
TRBJ2-3,TRBV7-9,NA,NA,TGTGCCAGCAGCTTAGTAGTTAACCCCGACACAGATACGCAGTATTTT,CASSLVVNPDTDTQYF
TRBJ1-2,TRBV20-1,NA,NA,TGCAGTGCTAGTCCTCCGGGGGGCTACACCTTC,CSASPPGGYTF
TRBJ1-2,TRBV14,NA,NA,TGTGCCAGCAGCCCGGGAGGGTATTACTATGGCTACACCTTC,CASSPGGYYYGYTF
TRBJ1-1,TRBV5-4,NA,NA,TGTGCCAGCAGCTTGGGGGGCTGGAGCACTGAAGCTTTCTTT,CASSLGGWSTEAFF
TRBJ1-2,TRBV3-1/TRBV3-2,NA,NA,TGTGCCAGCAGCCAAGATCGGGGTGGCTACACCTTC,CASSQDRGGYTF
TRBJ2-3,TRBV5-1,NA,NA,TGCGCCAGCACCCTTGGTACTAGCACAGATACGCAGTATTTT,CASTLGTSTDTQYF
TRBJ1-2,TRBV6-2/TRBV6-3,NA,few,TGTGCCAGCAGTATACAGGGCGGCTACACCTTC,CASSIQGGYTF
TRBJ2-7,TRBV9,TRBD1,NA,TGTGCCAGCAGCCGACAGGGGGCTGGGGAGCAGTACTTC,CASSRQGAGEQYF
TRBJ2-1,TRBV6-5,TRBD2,NA,TGTGCCAGCACGGGGGGGACAACCTACAATGAGCAGTTCTTC,CASTGGTTYNEQFF
TRBJ1-1,TRBV28,NA,NA,TGTGCCAGCAGTTTTAGTTACAGAGCCACTGAAGCTTTCTTT,CASSFSYRATEAFF
TRBJ1-6,TRBV18,NA,NA,TGTGCCAGCTCACCCAGGGGCCCCTATAATTCACCCCTCCACTTT,CASSPRGPYNSPLHF
TRBJ2-3,TRBV6-5,TRBD1,NA,TGTGCCAGCAGTTACGGACAGGGGAGAACAGATACGCAGTATTTT,CASSYGQGRTDTQYF